Reported below is one T cell receptor (beta chain). The data derive from a study of blood T cell repertoires in COVID-19. TCRdb keeps only in-frame clones here, not all; method: immunoSEQ multiplex PCR. This table holds under 100,000 clones, approximately 90% found once. In germline, CDR1 is LGHDT, CDR2 YNNKEL (reference sequence). The CDR3 length is 14 residues. J lost 3 bases, V lost 3 bases, and 1 base had no gene match. The sequencing input was peripheral blood. The source of this sequence is a middle-aged man with acute or convalescent COVID-19. The V and J genes are TRBV3-1 (or the pseudogene TRBV3-2) and TRBJ2-7, with TRBD2 identical over 11 bases. The CDR3 reads CASSHLAGGYEQYF. The CDR3 nucleotides are TGTGCCAGCAGCCATCTAGCGGGAGGCTACGAGCAGTACTTC.